The 10 T cell receptor beta chains below all came from one sample that was sequenced in a study of blood T cell repertoires in COVID-19. The method was immunoSEQ multiplex PCR; TCRdb's version includes in-frame clones alone and lacks a portion of them. The sample records under 300,000 clones, roughly 90% being singletons. Material for sequencing was peripheral blood. These receptors were taken from a young man who had recovered from COVID-19.

The gene calls are TRBV27 and TRBJ2-1; D is unclear. The V gene's germline CDR1 is MNHEY and CDR2 SMNVEV (reference sequence). CDR3 length: 15 amino acids. The V end lost 8 bases, the J end lost 8 bases, and 22 bases lay between the germline ends. DNA of the CDR3: TGTGCCAGCTACTTAAAGGTCACCCACGGGTATGAGCAGTTCTTC. Protein product: CASYLKVTHGYEQFF.

This chain's CDR3 is CATSRLTQASPLHF. The DNA for the CDR3 is TGTGCCACCAGCAGATTAACCCAGGCCTCACCCCTCCACTTT. The gene calls are TRBV15 and TRBJ1-6; D gene ambiguous. Germline assignment: CDR1 LNHNV and CDR2 YYDKDF (reference sequence). V dropped 2 bases and J dropped 10 bases, with 12 bases sitting between them. The CDR3 loop spans 14 amino acids.

The chain is built from TRBV5-8 and TRBJ2-6; D unclear. Germline CDR1 and CDR2: SGHTS and YDEGEE. V was trimmed by 1 base and J by 4 bases, leaving 9 bases between them. This CDR3 comprises 15 residues. CDR3: CASSLRATGANVLTF. The DNA for the CDR3 is TGTGCCAGCAGCTTGCGAGCCACCGGGGCCAACGTCCTGACTTTC.

V is TRBV29-1 and J is TRBJ2-7; 7 nucleotides agree with TRBD1. Per germline, CDR1 SQVTM and CDR2 ANQGSEA. J was trimmed by 6 bases and V by 1 base; bases with no gene match: 9. The CDR3 has 14 residues. CDR3 residues: CSVEGRDSSVEQYF. CDR3 nucleotide sequence: TGCAGCGTTGAAGGTCGGGACAGTTCGGTCGAGCAGTACTTC.

The chain links TRBV10-2 to TRBJ2-1; 13 bases are shared with TRBD2. This CDR3 is 15 amino acids long. The junction had 11 bases not matched to a gene; V was cut back by 2 bases and J by 16 bases. Looked up from germline, CDR1 is WSHSY and CDR2 is SAAADI. CDR3 region: CASSEGTSGELHGFF. The CDR3 DNA is TGCGCCAGCAGTGAGGGGACTAGCGGGGAGCTACACGGATTCTTC.

This chain connects TRBV2 to TRBJ1-2; D may be TRBD1 (6 bases). The CDR3 sequence is 12 residues long. The ends were cut back, 7 bases at V and 6 bases at J, with 12 bases in the middle. In germline, CDR1 is SNHLY, CDR2 FYNNEI. CDR3 protein: CASNGRGHGYTF. CDR3 bases: TGTGCCAGCAATGGCAGGGGCCATGGCTACACCTTC.

This chain joins TRBV19 and TRBJ1-6, with unresolved D. This CDR3 contains 14 residues. Germline V gene sequence: CDR1 LNHDA, CDR2 SQIVND (reference sequence). Trimming took off 5 bases at V and 6 bases at J, with 11 bases between the two ends. CDR3 in DNA: TGTGCCAGTAGTCTAATCACGTCTAATTCACCCCTCCACTTT. Its translation: CASSLITSNSPLHF.

This clone was picked up a small number of times. The rearrangement uses TRBV5-1 and TRBJ2-2; D is uncertain. From germline, CDR1 is SGHRS and CDR2 YFSETQ. The CDR3 totals 15 residues. The V end lost 1 base, the J end lost 0 bases, and 7 bases lay between the germline ends. The CDR3 DNA reads as TGCGCCAGCAGCTTGATTGAGGCGAACACCGGGGAGCTGTTTTTT. It translates to CASSLIEANTGELFF.

The rearrangement joins TRBV19 to TRBJ2-7, with TRBD2 as a possible D gene (6 bases). Trimming left V 3 bases short and J 0 bases short, with 12 bases between. The V gene's germline CDR1 is LNHDA and CDR2 SQIVND (reference sequence). CDR3 length: 15 amino acids. The DNA of the CDR3 is TGTGCCAGTAGTATTCAGTGGGAGGCCTCCTACGAGCAGTACTTC. Its protein product is CASSIQWEASYEQYF.

The CDR3 sequence is CASRDRVRTDTQYF. The CDR3 DNA reads TGTGCCAGCAGGGACAGGGTCCGCACAGATACGCAGTATTTT. The chain carries TRBV11-2 and TRBJ2-3; 8 bases are a match to TRBD1. V was pared by 6 bases and J by 1 base, with 3 bases of the junction left unmatched. The germline V gene has CDR1 SGHAT and CDR2 FQNNGV. The CDR3 is 14 amino acids.